These T cell receptor beta chains were read from a single sample in a study of blood T cell repertoires in COVID-19. Only in-frame clones appear in the TCRdb table, and some are missing; sequencing was by immunoSEQ multiplex PCR. The table lists 30,000 to 50,000 clones, roughly 82% of them singletons. The sequenced material came from peripheral blood. These receptors were collected from a man in his forties or fifties with active or convalescent COVID-19. The CDR3 runs from the conserved cysteine through the conserved F or W. D genes are given only for firm matches. Part of the rows lack a size; the others show once, few, many or a class for expanded clones.

j_call: TRBJ2-7
clone_size: .
v_call: TRBV29-1
d_call: TRBD1
cdr3_nt: TGCAGCGTCGGCAGACAGGGGGCGCAAGAGCAGTACTTC
cdr3_aa: CSVGRQGAQEQYF

j_call: TRBJ1-3
clone_size: once
v_call: TRBV28
d_call: .
cdr3_nt: TGTGCCAGCAGTCTAGGGGGGGCTGGAGGAAACACCATATATTTT
cdr3_aa: CASSLGGAGGNTIYF

j_call: TRBJ1-3
clone_size: few
v_call: TRBV6-5
d_call: TRBD1
cdr3_nt: TGTGCCAGCGGCCAAGGACAGGGGGTTGGAAACACCATATATTTT
cdr3_aa: CASGQGQGVGNTIYF

j_call: TRBJ2-7
clone_size: .
v_call: TRBV7-3
d_call: .
cdr3_nt: TGTGCCAGCAGCTTATCGGGCTACGAGCAGTACTTC
cdr3_aa: CASSLSGYEQYF

j_call: TRBJ2-2
clone_size: .
v_call: TRBV5-1
d_call: TRBD2
cdr3_nt: TGCGCCAGCAGCTCAAGACTAGCGGGAGCGTCTACCAACACCGGGGAGCTGTTTTTT
cdr3_aa: CASSSRLAGASTNTGELFF

j_call: TRBJ2-5
clone_size: once
v_call: TRBV5-1
d_call: TRBD2
cdr3_nt: TGCGCCAGCAGCTTGGAGCGGGGGGCAAGTGAGACCCAGTACTTC
cdr3_aa: CASSLERGASETQYF

j_call: TRBJ1-2
clone_size: .
v_call: TRBV5-5
d_call: .
cdr3_nt: TGTGCCAGCAGCCCCTTGCACCAGAACTATGGCTACACCTTC
cdr3_aa: CASSPLHQNYGYTF

j_call: TRBJ2-1
clone_size: few
v_call: TRBV24-1
d_call: .
cdr3_nt: TGTGCCACCAGTGATACGGGGACTGATGACAATGAGCAGTTCTTC
cdr3_aa: CATSDTGTDDNEQFF

j_call: TRBJ1-5
clone_size: few
v_call: TRBV7-2
d_call: .
cdr3_nt: TGTGCCAGCAGCTTCACCCCAGGGCTAAGTGGCAATCAGCCCCAGCATTTT
cdr3_aa: CASSFTPGLSGNQPQHF

j_call: TRBJ1-2
clone_size: medium-sized
v_call: TRBV6-6
d_call: .
cdr3_nt: TGTGCCAGCAGCGAAAGGGGGAACTATGGCTACACCTTC
cdr3_aa: CASSERGNYGYTF

j_call: TRBJ1-2
clone_size: .
v_call: TRBV7-9
d_call: TRBD1
cdr3_nt: TGTGCCAGCAGCTTAGTTTCCGGACAGGGTTCCAGCTACACCTTC
cdr3_aa: CASSLVSGQGSSYTF

j_call: TRBJ2-1
clone_size: .
v_call: TRBV3-1/TRBV3-2
d_call: TRBD1
cdr3_nt: TGTGCCAGCAGCCGAACGGGACAGGGTGGGAATGAGCAGTTCTTC
cdr3_aa: CASSRTGQGGNEQFF

j_call: TRBJ1-5
clone_size: .
v_call: TRBV2
d_call: TRBD1
cdr3_nt: TGTGCCAGCAGAGGGACAGGGGGCCTTGATCAGCCCCAGCATTTT
cdr3_aa: CASRGTGGLDQPQHF

j_call: TRBJ1-2
clone_size: .
v_call: TRBV2
d_call: .
cdr3_nt: TGTGCCAGCAGCCCGGCGGGCGGAGCAAACTATGGCTACACCTTC
cdr3_aa: CASSPAGGANYGYTF

j_call: TRBJ2-7
clone_size: .
v_call: TRBV5-6
d_call: .
cdr3_nt: TGTGCCAGCAGCTGGTCAGGGAGGGAGCAGTACTTC
cdr3_aa: CASSWSGREQYF

j_call: TRBJ1-1
clone_size: .
v_call: TRBV2
d_call: .
cdr3_nt: TGTGCCAGCAGTCTAGGGAACACTGAAGCTTTCTTT
cdr3_aa: CASSLGNTEAFF

j_call: TRBJ2-5
clone_size: .
v_call: TRBV11-2
d_call: TRBD2
cdr3_nt: TGTGCCAGCAGCTTAGACCTAGCGGGGGGGCAGGGGACCCAGTACTTC
cdr3_aa: CASSLDLAGGQGTQYF

j_call: TRBJ2-7
clone_size: few
v_call: TRBV7-2
d_call: TRBD2
cdr3_nt: TGTGCCAGCAGCTTAGGTAGCGGGGGCTCCTACGAGCAGTACTTC
cdr3_aa: CASSLGSGGSYEQYF

j_call: TRBJ2-3
clone_size: .
v_call: TRBV15
d_call: TRBD2
cdr3_nt: TGTGCCACCAGCAGAGAGTGGACTAGCGGGCGCACAGATACGCAGTATTTT
cdr3_aa: CATSREWTSGRTDTQYF

j_call: TRBJ1-2
clone_size: few
v_call: TRBV12-3/TRBV12-4
d_call: .
cdr3_nt: TGTGCCAGCAGCCAGGACTTCTATGGCTACACCTTC
cdr3_aa: CASSQDFYGYTF

j_call: TRBJ2-1
clone_size: .
v_call: TRBV2
d_call: .
cdr3_nt: TGTGCCAGCAGCCGGGGCGGGGATGAGCAGTTCTTC
cdr3_aa: CASSRGGDEQFF

j_call: TRBJ2-7
clone_size: .
v_call: TRBV5-6
d_call: TRBD1
cdr3_nt: TGTGCCAGCAGCGAAGGAGGGCGGACAGGGGTTCACGAGCAGTACTTC
cdr3_aa: CASSEGGRTGVHEQYF

j_call: TRBJ1-2
clone_size: .
v_call: TRBV5-1
d_call: .
cdr3_nt: TGCGCCAGCAGCTTGGAGGGACATAATGGCTACACCTTC
cdr3_aa: CASSLEGHNGYTF

j_call: TRBJ1-1
clone_size: .
v_call: TRBV18
d_call: TRBD1
cdr3_nt: TGTGCCAGCTCACCCCGGACAGGGGCTTCGATGAACACTGAAGCTTTCTTT
cdr3_aa: CASSPRTGASMNTEAFF

j_call: TRBJ2-5
clone_size: .
v_call: TRBV14
d_call: .
cdr3_nt: TGTGCCAGCAGCCAACAGAGAAAGACTTCTGGGGAGACCCAGTACTTC
cdr3_aa: CASSQQRKTSGETQYF

j_call: TRBJ2-7
clone_size: .
v_call: TRBV5-1
d_call: TRBD2
cdr3_nt: TGCGCCAGCAGCGGACTAGCGGTTACCTACGAGCAGTACTTC
cdr3_aa: CASSGLAVTYEQYF

j_call: TRBJ1-5
clone_size: few
v_call: TRBV28
d_call: .
cdr3_nt: TGTGCCAGCAGTGAGAGCAATCAGCCCCAGCATTTT
cdr3_aa: CASSESNQPQHF

j_call: TRBJ2-7
clone_size: .
v_call: TRBV5-1
d_call: TRBD1
cdr3_nt: TGCGCCAGCAGCTTGGGGACAGGGAGCGAGCAGTACTTC
cdr3_aa: CASSLGTGSEQYF

j_call: TRBJ2-7
clone_size: .
v_call: TRBV6-5
d_call: .
cdr3_nt: TGTGCCAGCAGTCCCGAGTGGGGGCTCGGCGAGCAGTACTTC
cdr3_aa: CASSPEWGLGEQYF

j_call: TRBJ2-7
clone_size: .
v_call: TRBV12-5
d_call: .
cdr3_nt: TGTGCTAGTGGTTTGGATTGGGGCGACGAGCAGTACTTC
cdr3_aa: CASGLDWGDEQYF

j_call: TRBJ2-2
clone_size: .
v_call: TRBV24-1
d_call: .
cdr3_nt: TGTGCCACCGGAGAATCCGACAGCCACACCGGGGAGCTGTTTTTT
cdr3_aa: CATGESDSHTGELFF

j_call: TRBJ2-1
clone_size: .
v_call: TRBV19
d_call: TRBD2
cdr3_nt: TGTGCCAGTAGCATAGCGGGGGGGCCTGTCGATGAGCAGTTCTTC
cdr3_aa: CASSIAGGPVDEQFF

j_call: TRBJ1-1
clone_size: .
v_call: TRBV9
d_call: .
cdr3_nt: TGTGCCAGCAGCCCCCGGGGGGGGAACACTGAAGCTTTCTTT
cdr3_aa: CASSPRGGNTEAFF

j_call: TRBJ1-5
clone_size: .
v_call: TRBV7-9
d_call: .
cdr3_nt: TGTGCCAGCAGCTCTCAGGGGAGAAATCAGCCCCAGCATTTT
cdr3_aa: CASSSQGRNQPQHF

j_call: TRBJ1-2
clone_size: .
v_call: TRBV30
d_call: TRBD1
cdr3_nt: TGTGCCTGGAGTGTAACAGGGGATTATTATGGCTACACCTTC
cdr3_aa: CAWSVTGDYYGYTF

j_call: TRBJ2-5
clone_size: few
v_call: TRBV18
d_call: .
cdr3_nt: TGTGCCAGCTCACCACCACAGGGTGGGAGCCAAGAGACCCAGTACTTC
cdr3_aa: CASSPPQGGSQETQYF

j_call: TRBJ1-5
clone_size: .
v_call: TRBV7-6
d_call: .
cdr3_nt: TGTGCCAGCAGCTTAGGAGCCAATCAGCCCCAGCATTTT
cdr3_aa: CASSLGANQPQHF

j_call: TRBJ2-1
clone_size: .
v_call: TRBV19
d_call: TRBD2
cdr3_nt: TGTGCCACCAGGGGTAGCGGGGGGGCCGGTGAGCAGTTCTTC
cdr3_aa: CATRGSGGAGEQFF

j_call: TRBJ1-1
clone_size: .
v_call: TRBV10-1
d_call: .
cdr3_nt: TGCGCCAGCAGTGAGTCGGCAGGGTTCACTGAAGCTTTCTTT
cdr3_aa: CASSESAGFTEAFF